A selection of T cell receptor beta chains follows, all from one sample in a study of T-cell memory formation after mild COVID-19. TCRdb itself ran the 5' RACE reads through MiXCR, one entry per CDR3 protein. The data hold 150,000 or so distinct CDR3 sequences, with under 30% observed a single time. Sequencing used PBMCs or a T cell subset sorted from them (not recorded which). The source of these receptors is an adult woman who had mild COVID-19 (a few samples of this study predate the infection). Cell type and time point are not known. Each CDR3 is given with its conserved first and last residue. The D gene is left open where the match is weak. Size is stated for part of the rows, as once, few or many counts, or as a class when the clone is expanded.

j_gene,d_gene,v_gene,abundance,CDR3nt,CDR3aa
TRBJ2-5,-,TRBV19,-,TGTGCCAGTAGTATAGGGACCCTGTACCAAGAGACCCAGTACTTC,CASSIGTLYQETQYF
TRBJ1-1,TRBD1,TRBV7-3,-,TGTGCCAGCAGCTTAAGTGGCAGGGGGCTGAACACTGAAGCTTTCTTT,CASSLSGRGLNTEAFF
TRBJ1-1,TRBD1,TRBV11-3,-,TGTGCCAGCAGCTTAGGAGGACAGGGTAAAGGCCCGAACACTGAAGCTTTCTTT,CASSLGGQGKGPNTEAFF
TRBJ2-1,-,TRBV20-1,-,TGCAGTGCTAGAGATCTGAACCAGTACAATGAGCAGTTCTTC,CSARDLNQYNEQFF
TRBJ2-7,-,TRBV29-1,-,TGCAGCGTTGAAGATCGGGGACACCTCGGGTACGAGCAGTACTTC,CSVEDRGHLGYEQYF
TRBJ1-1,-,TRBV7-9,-,TGTGCCAGCAGCTTAGAGGAGAGAAGGAGAGCTTTCTTT,CASSLEERRRAFF
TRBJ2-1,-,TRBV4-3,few,TGCGCCAGCAGCCAAGAGGGGGACCCTCGGACGAATGAGCAGTTCTTC,CASSQEGDPRTNEQFF
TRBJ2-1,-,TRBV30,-,TGTGCCTGGAGCCTACAGATGGACAATGAGCAGTTCTTC,CAWSLQMDNEQFF
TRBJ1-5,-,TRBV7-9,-,TGTGCCAGCGTGGGGGGAAATAGCAATCAGCCCCAGCATTTT,CASVGGNSNQPQHF
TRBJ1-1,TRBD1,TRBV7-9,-,TGTGTTTTACTCAGGGGGACAGGGGGAAACACTGAAGCTTTCTTT,CVLLRGTGGNTEAFF
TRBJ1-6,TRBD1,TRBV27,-,TGTGCCAGCAGCGCTTACGAACAGGGGGATAATTCACCCCTCCACTTT,CASSAYEQGDNSPLHF
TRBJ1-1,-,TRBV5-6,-,TGTGCCAGCAGCGCTGGAGGGGTGGGTACTGAAGCTTTCTTT,CASSAGGVGTEAFF
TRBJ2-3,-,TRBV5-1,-,TGCGCCAGCAGCTTGGTCGGATCGATTTACACAGATACGCAGTATTTT,CASSLVGSIYTDTQYF
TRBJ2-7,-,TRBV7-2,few,TGTGCCAGCAGCTTAGCCAGGCTTTACGAGCAGTACTTC,CASSLARLYEQYF
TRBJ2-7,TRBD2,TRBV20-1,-,TGCAGTGCTAGAGGGCTAGCGGGAGGCAGCTCCTACGAGCAGTACTTC,CSARGLAGGSSYEQYF
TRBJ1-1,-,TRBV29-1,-,TGCAGCGGTGGACGGATGAACACTGAAGCTTTCTTT,CSGGRMNTEAFF
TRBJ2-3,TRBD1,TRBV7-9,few,TGTGCCAGTACTCTAACCTGGGACAGTCGCACAGATACGCAGTATTTT,CASTLTWDSRTDTQYF
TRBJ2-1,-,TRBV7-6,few,TGTGCCAGCAGCTTAGTTCCAGGCAGCGATGAGCAGTTCTTC,CASSLVPGSDEQFF
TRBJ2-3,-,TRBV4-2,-,TGTGCCAGCAGCCAAATAGCGGTGGTGGGCACAGATACGCAGTATTTT,CASSQIAVVGTDTQYF
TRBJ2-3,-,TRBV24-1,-,TGTGCCACCAGTGCTGAAAGGGACGGGACAGATACGCAGTATTTT,CATSAERDGTDTQYF
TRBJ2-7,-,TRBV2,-,TGTGCCAGCAGTGTGTACCCGGACTACGAGCAGTACTTC,CASSVYPDYEQYF
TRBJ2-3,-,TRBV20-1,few,TGCAGTGCTAGGGTGATTACAGATACGCAGTATTTT,CSARVITDTQYF
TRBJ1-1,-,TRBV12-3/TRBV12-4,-,TGTGCCAGCAGCAATAACAGGGAAAACACTGAAGCTTTCTTT,CASSNNRENTEAFF
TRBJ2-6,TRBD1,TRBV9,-,TGTGCCAGCAGCCGGGACAGGGATGGGGCCAACGTCCTGACTTTC,CASSRDRDGANVLTF
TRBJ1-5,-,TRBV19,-,TGTGCCAGTAGTATTTATCTCTCCAGCAATCAGCCCCAGCATTTT,CASSIYLSSNQPQHF
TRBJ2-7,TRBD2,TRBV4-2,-,TGTGCCAGCAGCCACGGATACCGGACGACAACTAGCGGGTCCTACGAGCAGTACTTC,CASSHGYRTTTSGSYEQYF
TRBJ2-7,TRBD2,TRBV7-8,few,TGTGCCAGCAGCTCGCGGACTAGCGGGAACTACGAGCAGTACTTC,CASSSRTSGNYEQYF
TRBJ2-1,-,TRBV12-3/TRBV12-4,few,TGTGCCAGCAGTTTCTCGGCGGATGAGCAGTTCTTC,CASSFSADEQFF
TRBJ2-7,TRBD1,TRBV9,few,TGTGCCAGCAGCGTCCACGGGACAGGGGACGAGCAGTACTTC,CASSVHGTGDEQYF
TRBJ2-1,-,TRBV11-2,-,TGTGCCAGCAGCTCAAGTCCCACTGAGCAGTTCTTC,CASSSSPTEQFF
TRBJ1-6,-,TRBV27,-,TGTGCCAGCAGTTTTCGTCAGGCAGGGTTGAATTCACCCCTCCACTTT,CASSFRQAGLNSPLHF
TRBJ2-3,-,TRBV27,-,TGTGCCAGCAGTTTATCGGGGACTCCGGATACGCAGTATTTT,CASSLSGTPDTQYF
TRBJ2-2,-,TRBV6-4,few,TGTGCCAGCAGTGCGCGGGATCCGGGGGAGCTGTTTTTT,CASSARDPGELFF
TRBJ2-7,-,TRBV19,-,TGTGCCAGTAGTATCTACGCGGGAACTTCCTACGAGCAGTACTTC,CASSIYAGTSYEQYF
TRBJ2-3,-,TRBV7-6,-,TGTGCCAGCAGCTTAGGGGCACTCACAGATACGCAGTATTTT,CASSLGALTDTQYF
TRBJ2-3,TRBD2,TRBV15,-,TGTGCCACCAGCCCTAGGGACTATTTCACAGATACGCAGTATTTT,CATSPRDYFTDTQYF
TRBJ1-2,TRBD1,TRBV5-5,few,TGTGCCAGCAGCTTGGATATCGGGGGGGACAGTATCGGCTACACCTTC,CASSLDIGGDSIGYTF
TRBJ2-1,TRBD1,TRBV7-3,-,TGTGCCAGCAGCTCGGCGACAGGGGGTATCGATGAGCAGTTCTTC,CASSSATGGIDEQFF
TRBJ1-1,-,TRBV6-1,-,TGTGCCAGCAGTGCCGTGACAGGGAACACTGAAGCTTTCTTT,CASSAVTGNTEAFF
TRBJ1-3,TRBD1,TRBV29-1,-,TGCAGCTCGACAGGGTCCTCTGGAAACACCATATATTTT,CSSTGSSGNTIYF
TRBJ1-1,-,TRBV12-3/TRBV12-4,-,TGTGCCAGCAGTTTCCACCCGGGGGGGACACCCGAAGCTTTCTTT,CASSFHPGGTPEAFF
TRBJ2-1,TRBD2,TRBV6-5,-,TGTGCCAGCAGTTACTCACAGACTAGCGCCTTTAGTGAGCAGTTCTTC,CASSYSQTSAFSEQFF
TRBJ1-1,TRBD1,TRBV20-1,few,TGCAGCGTATTTTTAACAGGGGCAACTGAAGCTTTCTTT,CSVFLTGATEAFF
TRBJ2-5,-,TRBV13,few,TGTGCCAGCAGCATTACAGGGACGGGGTACCAAGAGACCCAGTACTTC,CASSITGTGYQETQYF
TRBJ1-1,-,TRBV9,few,TGTGCCAGCAGCCCCCAGGGTAAGGCTGAAGCTTTCTTT,CASSPQGKAEAFF